The next 14 T cell receptor beta chains were all read from a single sample in a study of blood T cell repertoires in COVID-19 (dated by TCRdb to 2020 to 2022). Preparation of the library involved the immunoSEQ multiplex PCR assay. TCRdb carries this immuneACCESS record with in-frame sequences only. Its versions omit some clonotypes, under half of them owing to an unresolved V gene in the studies checked, with the rest unexplained. Recorded for this sample are about 440,000 clones; around 88% of them occurred a single time. The top ten clones comprise 10% to 15% of the sample. Input material: peripheral blood. These receptors originate from a woman in her forties or fifties with COVID-19, enrolled during active disease.

The chain uses TRBV5-1 and TRBJ2-5; D call uncertain. This CDR3 is 14 amino acids long. The germline V and J ends were trimmed by 0 bases and 5 bases, with 11 bases remaining between them. Per germline, CDR1 SGHRS and CDR2 YFSETQ. The CDR3 protein is CASSLGPAQETQYF. CDR3 nucleotide sequence: TGCGCCAGCAGCTTGGGCCCCGCCCAGGAGACCCAGTACTTC.

As to this clone: At one end, the junction sequence differs from germline, possibly due to a read error. The rearrangement links TRBV6-2 or TRBV6-3 to TRBJ2-7; 8 positions agree with TRBD2. CDR1 and CDR2 (germline): MNHEY, SVGEGT. The CDR3 length is 15 residues. CDR3 nucleotide sequence: TGTGCCAGCAGATACTTCGGGGGGGATTCCTACGAGCAGTACTTC. Protein product: CASRYFGGDSYEQYF.

V gene TRBV7-9 combines with J gene TRBJ1-1; D gene unclear. V was cut by 5 bases and J by 4 bases, with 11 bases left in between. The CDR3 consists of 13 residues. Per the germline V gene, CDR1 is SEHNR and CDR2 is FQNEAQ (reference sequence). This CDR3 is CASSQSLGTEAFF. DNA for the CDR3: TGTGCCAGCAGCCAATCGCTAGGCACTGAAGCTTTCTTT. Variable domain in full (rest from reference TRBV7-9 and TRBJ1-1): DTGVSQNPRHKITKRGQNVTFRCDPISEHNRLYWYRQTLGQGPEFLTYFQNEAQLEKSRLLSDRFSAERPKGSFSTLEIQRTEQGDSAMYLCASSQSLGTEAFFGQGTRLTVV.

The gene calls are TRBV11-1 and TRBJ1-1; D call uncertain. This CDR3 is 15 amino acids long. Trimming shortened V by 1 base and J by 2 bases, and 11 bases separated the two germline ends. Germline V gene lookup returns CDR1 SGHAT and CDR2 FQDESV (reference sequence). CDR3 loop: CASSLGAGDNTEAFF. CDR3 DNA sequence: TGTGCCAGCAGCTTAGGGGCAGGCGATAACACTGAAGCTTTCTTT.

This clone was found once. V usage is TRBV28 and J usage is TRBJ1-5; 7 bases map to TRBD1. CDR3 size: 14 residues. Trimming removed 6 bases from V and 7 bases from J; junction bases left unmatched: 9. The germline gives CDR1 MDHEN, CDR2 SYDVKM. CDR3 loop: CASRKGGEGQPQHF. The CDR3 coding sequence is TGTGCCAGCAGAAAAGGGGGCGAGGGACAGCCCCAGCATTTT.

This chain links TRBV5-1 with TRBJ1-3; 7 bases agree with TRBD1. There are 14 residues in the CDR3. Germline lookup yields CDR1 SGHRS and CDR2 YFSETQ. V was pared by 5 bases and J by 3 bases, with 5 bases of the junction left unmatched. The CDR3 region has the DNA TGCGCCAGCAGAAGAACAGGGGTTGGAAACACCATATATTTT. Translation gives CASRRTGVGNTIYF.

V gene TRBV29-1 combines with J gene TRBJ2-5, with TRBD2 as a possible D gene (6 bases). Trimming pared 5 bases from V and 4 bases from J, leaving 23 bases between. Germline assignment: CDR1 SQVTM and CDR2 ANQGSEA. The CDR3 sequence is 16 residues long. DNA for the CDR3: TGCAGCGTTCACCGAGGCTTAGCATCGGGACTAGAGACCCAGTACTTC. Protein: CSVHRGLASGLETQYF.

The CDR3 spells CASSFPSERNTGELFF. CDR3 nucleotides: TGTGCCAGCAGCTTCCCGTCCGAGAGAAACACCGGGGAGCTGTTTTTT. The genes are TRBV5-4 and TRBJ2-2, with unresolved D. Trimming pared 2 bases from V and 2 bases from J, leaving 13 bases between. The CDR3 spans 16 residues. CDR1 and CDR2 (germline): SGHNT, YYREEE (reference sequence).

The chain couples TRBV3-1 (or the pseudogene TRBV3-2) to TRBJ2-7; TRBD2 agrees at 15 bases. Germline trimming cut 4 bases from V and 2 bases from J; bases unmatched to any gene: 3. From germline, CDR1 is LGHDT and CDR2 YNNKEL (reference sequence). The CDR3 runs to 16 residues. The CDR3 sequence is CASSLGTSGGTYEQYF. Here the CDR3 DNA reads TGTGCCAGCAGCCTGGGGACTAGCGGGGGGACCTACGAGCAGTACTTC.

This chain joins TRBV7-9 and TRBJ2-7; D not resolved. V lost 5 bases, J lost 2 bases, and 7 bases lay in between. Per the germline V gene, CDR1 is SEHNR and CDR2 is FQNEAQ (reference sequence). The CDR3 covers 12 residues. In nucleotides, the CDR3 is TGTGCCAGCAGCCCAGGTCCCTACGAGCAGTACTTC. It translates to CASSPGPYEQYF. Full variable domain (outside the CDR3, taken from reference TRBV7-9 and TRBJ2-7): DTGVSQNPRHKITKRGQNVTFRCDPISEHNRLYWYRQTLGQGPEFLTYFQNEAQLEKSRLLSDRFSAERPKGSFSTLEIQRTEQGDSAMYLCASSPGPYEQYFGPGTRLTVT.

The chain joins TRBV29-1 to TRBJ1-1; no definite D call. This CDR3 contains 12 residues. From germline, CDR1 is SQVTM and CDR2 ANQGSEA. The V gene lost 7 bases and the J gene lost 1 base, with 10 bases spanning the gap. DNA of the CDR3: TGCAGCGGGGGAGCGGGGAACACTGAAGCTTTCTTT. It is translated as CSGGAGNTEAFF.

This clone was seen at least ten times. The chain joins TRBV7-9 to TRBJ1-3, with a tentative D call TRBD1 (6 bases). The length of the CDR3 is 15 residues. Between the trimmed V and J ends, which lost 0 bases and 2 bases, there was a span of 8 bases. The germline gives CDR1 SEHNR, CDR2 FQNEAQ (reference sequence). The CDR3 is CASSLAGGAGNTIYF. The CDR3 coding sequence is TGTGCCAGCAGCTTAGCAGGGGGAGCTGGAAACACCATATATTTT.

Regarding this clone: The sample contains more than one DNA sequence encoding this CDR3. The chain carries TRBV18 and TRBJ1-2, with D possibly being TRBD1 (6 bases). Germline-derived CDR1 and CDR2 are KGHSH and LQKENI. The V gene lost 6 bases and the J gene lost 2 bases, with 10 bases spanning the gap. This CDR3 comprises 13 residues. In nucleotides, the CDR3 is TGTGCCAGCTCCCCGGACAGAAACTATGGCTACACCTTC. This gives the protein CASSPDRNYGYTF. Variable domain in full (rest from reference TRBV18 and TRBJ1-2): NAGVMQNPRHLVRRRGQEARLRCSPMKGHSHVYWYRQLPEEGLKFMVYLQKENIIDESGMPKERFSAEFPKEGPSILRIQQVVRGDSAAYFCASSPDRNYGYTFGSGTRLTVV.

The V call is TRBV27, the J call TRBJ2-3; no reliable D call. Germline V CDR1 and CDR2: MNHEY, SMNVEV (reference sequence). Trimming removed 8 bases from V and 2 bases from J, with 8 bases in between. The CDR3 length is 12 residues. The CDR3 DNA sequence: TGTGCCAGCGGAGCAAACACAGATACGCAGTATTTT. Its translation: CASGANTDTQYF.